Below, 20 T cell receptor beta chains from the same sample are listed, as sequenced in a study of T cell responses to AZD1222 COVID-19 vaccine. Sequencing used immunoSEQ multiplex PCR; TCRdb keeps in-frame clones, though not all of them. The sample lists nearly 200,000 clones, 80% to 95% occurring once. Here the sequenced sample was peripheral blood, taken 28 days after the second AZD1222 dose. The receptors shown here come from an adult who received the AZD1222 COVID-19 vaccine.

The chain couples TRBV5-8 to TRBJ1-1; D not certain. CDR1 and CDR2 (germline): SGHTS, YDEGEE. The V gene lost 3 bases and the J gene lost 5 bases, with 17 bases spanning the gap. This CDR3 has 15 amino acids. As DNA, the CDR3 is TGTGCCAGCAGCTCCAATGTCAACACGAGGACTGAAGCTTTCTTT. This gives the protein CASSSNVNTRTEAFF. The full variable domain, its missing parts supplied by reference TRBV5-8 and TRBJ1-1, is EAGVTQSPTHLIKTRGQQATLRCSPISGHTSVYWYQQALGLGLQFLLWYDEGEERNRGNFPPRFSGRQFPNYSSELNVNALELEDSALYLCASSSNVNTRTEAFFGQGTRLTVV.

The V and J genes are TRBV18 and TRBJ1-1; D uncertain. The V end was cut by 0 bases, the J end by 1 base, with 9 bases between. Per germline, CDR1 KGHSH and CDR2 LQKENI. This CDR3 spans 15 amino acids. CDR3 sequence (DNA): TGTGCCAGCTCACCACCCCCGCCGGGGAACACTGAAGCTTTCTTT. Translation gives CASSPPPPGNTEAFF. The whole variable domain, filled in from reference TRBV18 and TRBJ1-1, reads NAGVMQNPRHLVRRRGQEARLRCSPMKGHSHVYWYRQLPEEGLKFMVYLQKENIIDESGMPKERFSAEFPKEGPSILRIQQVVRGDSAAYFCASSPPPPGNTEAFFGQGTRLTVV.

The chain uses TRBV5-1 and TRBJ1-2; perhaps TRBD1 as D (6 bases). V was cut by 0 bases and J by 8 bases, with 11 bases left in between. The CDR3 is 13 amino acids. Germline V gene data show CDR1 as SGHRS and CDR2 as YFSETQ. For the CDR3, the DNA is TGCGCCAGCAGCTTGGTACCGGGGGGCGGCTACACCTTC. This gives the protein CASSLVPGGGYTF.

This chain uses TRBV7-9 with TRBJ2-7; tentative D call: TRBD1 (6 bases). CDR1 SEHNR and CDR2 FQNEAQ come from the germline V gene (reference sequence). The V end lost 0 bases, the J end lost 3 bases, and 9 bases lay between the germline ends. The CDR3 has 14 residues. CDR3 sequence: CASSLAGANYEQYF. CDR3 bases: TGTGCCAGCAGCTTAGCGGGGGCGAACTACGAGCAGTACTTC. Combining the CDR3 with reference TRBV7-9 and TRBJ2-7 gives the whole variable domain DTGVSQNPRHKITKRGQNVTFRCDPISEHNRLYWYRQTLGQGPEFLTYFQNEAQLEKSRLLSDRFSAERPKGSFSTLEIQRTEQGDSAMYLCASSLAGANYEQYFGPGTRLTVT.

The rearrangement uses TRBV25-1 and TRBJ1-2, with 7 bases that match TRBD1. After removal of 3 bases from V and 4 bases from J, the junction contained 5 bases not matched to a gene. The CDR3 is made up of 14 amino acids. Looked up from germline, CDR1 is MGHDK and CDR2 is SYGVNS. The CDR3 spells CASSDTGVGYGYTF. The CDR3 coding sequence is TGTGCCAGCAGTGACACAGGGGTGGGCTATGGCTACACCTTC.

The rearrangement joins TRBV23-1 to TRBJ1-2; D ambiguous. TRBV23-1 is designated an ORF whose function remains uncertain. V lost 6 bases, J lost 8 bases, and 7 bases lay in between. The CDR3 is made up of 10 amino acids. CDR3 in DNA: TGCGCCAGCAGGGGAAAGGGCTACACCTTC. Its protein product is CASRGKGYTF.

In its sample, this clone was seen once. The gene calls are TRBV19 and TRBJ1-2; TRBD1 matches at 7 bases. CDR3 length: 14 amino acids. The junction had 10 bases not matched to a gene; V was cut back by 7 bases and J by 5 bases. Germline V gives CDR1 LNHDA, CDR2 SQIVND (reference sequence). The CDR3, as DNA: TGTGCCAGTACCCCTCGGGAGGGGGCTTATGGCTACACCTTC. Protein product: CASTPREGAYGYTF.

Worth noting for this clone: Other DNA variants within this sample encode the same CDR3. The CDR3 DNA is TGTGCCAGCAGAGACTCTGGAAACACCATATATTTT. Protein product: CASRDSGNTIYF. The genes are TRBV2 and TRBJ1-3; the D is unclear. In germline, CDR1 is SNHLY, CDR2 FYNNEI. CDR3 length equals 12 residues. Trimming took 6 bases from V and 0 from J, leaving 3 bases between them.

V gene TRBV30 combines with J gene TRBJ2-5; D may be TRBD1 or TRBD2 (5 bases each). The V gene lost 2 bases and the J gene lost 3 bases, with 10 bases spanning the gap. Looked up from germline, CDR1 is GTSNPN and CDR2 is SVGIG (reference sequence). This CDR3 region has 13 residues. The CDR3 reads CAWSSGTKETQYF. The CDR3 nucleotides are TGTGCCTGGAGTTCAGGGACCAAAGAGACCCAGTACTTC. The whole variable domain, filled in from reference TRBV30 and TRBJ2-5, reads SQTIHQWPATLVQPVGSPLSLECTVEGTSNPNLYWYRQAAGRGLQLLFYSVGIGQISSEVPQNLSASRPQDRQFILSSKKLLLSDSGFYLCAWSSGTKETQYFGPGTRLLVL.

The chain is built from TRBV5-1 and TRBJ1-1; 7 positions agree with TRBD1. The CDR3 contains 14 residues. Germline V lookup: CDR1 SGHRS, CDR2 YFSETQ. J gave up 3 bases and V 4 bases, and 6 bases lay outside the gene matches. CDR3 coding DNA: TGCGCCAGCAGCGGTTCAGGGGGGCACACTGAAGCTTTCTTT. Translated, it gives CASSGSGGHTEAFF.

This chain joins TRBV27 and TRBJ1-6; TRBD1 matches 8 bases. Germline V lookup: CDR1 MNHEY, CDR2 SMNVEV (reference sequence). CDR3 length: 16 amino acids. V dropped 4 bases and J dropped 4; count of bases not matched to a gene: 6. Here the CDR3 DNA reads TGTGCCAGCAGTTCCGGGACAGGTTTTTATAATTCACCCCTCCACTTT. Translation: CASSSGTGFYNSPLHF.

The chain is built from TRBV6-6 and TRBJ1-1, with 9 bases matching TRBD1. Germline assignment: CDR1 MNHNY and CDR2 SVGAGI (reference sequence). CDR3 length: 13 residues. V shed 6 bases, J shed 5 bases, and the junction held 4 bases outside the gene matches. CDR3 in DNA: TGTGCCAGCAGCGGACAGGGGAGGACTGAAGCTTTCTTT. Protein sequence: CASSGQGRTEAFF.

The chain couples TRBV9 to TRBJ1-3; 10 bases agree with TRBD1. Germline values: CDR1 SGDLS, CDR2 YYNGEE. The ends lost 2 bases at V and 4 bases at J; junction bases unmatched: 3. This CDR3 is 15 amino acids long. The CDR3 nucleotides are TGTGCCAGCAGCGTGGGACAGGGGTACGGAAACACCATATATTTT. The encoded protein is CASSVGQGYGNTIYF.

Only one count was recorded for this clone. This chain uses TRBV5-4 with TRBJ2-3, with D unclear. This CDR3 has 15 amino acids. Per germline, CDR1 SGHNT and CDR2 YYREEE (reference sequence). V lost 0 bases to trimming and J lost 4 bases, with 12 bases between them. The CDR3, as DNA: TGTGCCAGCAGCTTGGAGGTGGGCGGAGCAGATACGCAGTATTTT. It specifies CASSLEVGGADTQYF.

V gene TRBV7-9 combines with J gene TRBJ1-1; TRBD1 is a possible D gene (5 bases). Trimming shortened V by 5 bases and J by 1 base, and 11 bases separated the two germline ends. This CDR3 region has 14 residues. Germline assignment: CDR1 SEHNR and CDR2 FQNEAQ (reference sequence). In DNA form, the CDR3 reads TGTGCCAGCAGCCCAGGGACGGCGAACACTGAAGCTTTCTTT. The encoded protein is CASSPGTANTEAFF. The variable domain in full, with the rest retrieved from reference TRBV7-9 and TRBJ1-1, is DTGVSQNPRHKITKRGQNVTFRCDPISEHNRLYWYRQTLGQGPEFLTYFQNEAQLEKSRLLSDRFSAERPKGSFSTLEIQRTEQGDSAMYLCASSPGTANTEAFFGQGTRLTVV.

This sequence joins TRBV2 and TRBJ2-5; tentatively, D is TRBD1 (7 bases). The CDR3 has 15 residues. The V and J ends lost 6 bases and 4 bases respectively, with 18 bases between them. Germline CDR1 and CDR2: SNHLY and FYNNEI. The DNA for the CDR3 is TGTGCCAGCAGGACCCCGGGGCAGGGGGGAGAGACCCAGTACTTC. Translating it yields CASRTPGQGGETQYF.

The rearrangement links TRBV6-2 or TRBV6-3 to TRBJ1-5; D unresolved. From germline, CDR1 is MNHEY and CDR2 SVGEGT. The V gene lost 6 bases and the J gene lost 3 bases, with 18 bases spanning the gap. The CDR3 consists of 16 residues. The CDR3 reads CASSSLQRRDNQPQHF. CDR3 DNA: TGTGCCAGCAGCTCACTACAGAGACGGGACAATCAGCCCCAGCATTTT.

The CDR3 DNA reads TGTGCCAGCAGCCAAGAACAGGGATTTAATTCACCCCTCCACTTT. As protein: CASSQEQGFNSPLHF. The chain links TRBV4-2 to TRBJ1-6; the D gene is possibly TRBD1 (6 bases). Germline lookup yields CDR1 LGHNA and CDR2 YNFKEQ. V was clipped by 0 bases and J by 6 bases, with 9 bases between them. This CDR3 has 15 residues.

This clone has a single count. This CDR3 reads CSATGTVEAFF. CDR3 coding DNA: TGCAGTGCTACGGGGACAGTTGAAGCTTTCTTT. V is TRBV20-1 and J is TRBJ1-1; 7 bases align to TRBD1. CDR3 length equals 11 residues. With V trimmed by 4 bases and J by 7 bases, 3 bases remained unmatched. CDR1 and CDR2 from the germline V gene are DFQATT and SNEGSKA (reference sequence).

V is TRBV6-6 and J is TRBJ2-3; D is perhaps TRBD1 (6 bases). CDR1 and CDR2 (germline): MNHNY, SVGAGI (reference sequence). CDR3 length: 13 amino acids. Deletions cut 6 bases from V and 6 bases from J, with 13 bases between. The CDR3 sequence: CASRGPRGDTQYF. The CDR3, as DNA: TGTGCCAGCAGGGGGCCGAGGGGGGATACGCAGTATTTT.